One and the same sample provided the 29 T cell receptor beta chains below, sequenced in a study of monozygotic twins with inflammatory bowel disease. TCRdb re-analyzed the 5' RACE reads; it lists each CDR3 protein once, without DNA. Here the sample table reports over 350,000 distinct CDR3 sequences. Input material: blood. These receptors were collected from a human donor with ulcerative colitis or Crohn's disease, or a healthy co-twin of an affected twin (not recorded which).

The chain has TRBV4-1 and TRBJ2-1; TCRdb's D call, TRBD2, is unchecked because there is no DNA. CDR1 and CDR2 (germline): MGHRA, YSYEKL. This CDR3 is 21 amino acids long. The CDR3 protein is CASSQDRRGLLSGGHVIEQFF.

This rearrangement joins TRBV7-9 to TRBJ2-1; lacking DNA, the TRBD1 call made by TCRdb goes unchecked. This CDR3 is built from 16 residues. Germline CDR1 and CDR2: SEHNR and FQNEAQ (reference sequence). The CDR3 loop reads CASSPRQGAGYNEQFF. The full variable domain, rest sourced from reference TRBV7-9 and TRBJ2-1, is DTGVSQNPRHKITKRGQNVTFRCDPISEHNRLYWYRQTLGQGPEFLTYFQNEAQLEKSRLLSDRFSAERPKGSFSTLEIQRTEQGDSAMYLCASSPRQGAGYNEQFFGPGTRLTVL.

The CDR3: CASSPSADQPQHF. The V and J genes are TRBV9 and TRBJ1-5. Germline CDR1 SGDLS, CDR2 YYNGEE. The CDR3 consists of 13 residues.

The V call is TRBV5-1, the J call TRBJ2-7; no DNA is available, so the TRBD1 call from TCRdb remains unchecked. The CDR3 extends over 16 amino acids. Germline-derived CDR1 and CDR2 are SGHRS and YFSETQ. The CDR3 here is CASSSGTARRAYEQYF. Drawing the rest from reference TRBV5-1 and TRBJ2-7, the complete variable domain is KAGVTQTPRYLIKTRGQQVTLSCSPISGHRSVSWYQQTPGQGLQFLFEYFSETQRNKGNFPGRFSGRQFSNSRSEMNVSTLELGDSALYLCASSSGTARRAYEQYFGPGTRLTVT.

This chain joins TRBV6-5 and TRBJ2-2; TCRdb's assignment of TRBD1 cannot be checked, as there is no DNA. Germline loops: CDR1 MNHEY, CDR2 SVGAGI. This CDR3 spans 15 amino acids. CDR3 residues: CASSYSGADTGELFF.

The CDR3 is CASSSVAGGSTDTQYF. The chain is built from TRBV7-8 and TRBJ2-3; TCRdb returns TRBD2, unconfirmable since there is no DNA. The V gene's germline CDR1 is SGHVS and CDR2 FQNEAQ. This CDR3 comprises 16 residues. The whole variable domain, remainder taken from reference TRBV7-8 and TRBJ2-3, is GAGVSQSPRYKVAKRGQDVALRCDPISGHVSLFWYQQALGQGPEFLTYFQNEAQLDKSGLPSDRFFAERPEGSVSTLKIQRTQQEDSAVYLCASSSVAGGSTDTQYFGPGTRLTVL.

The chain uses TRBV9 and TRBJ1-3; the D call of TRBD1 rests on TCRdb alone, since no DNA is present to check it. The CDR3 length is 17 residues. From germline, CDR1 is SGDLS and CDR2 YYNGEE. CDR3 loop: CASSVRGQGGSGNTIYF. The complete variable domain, with remaining parts taken from reference TRBV9 and TRBJ1-3, reads DSGVTQTPKHLITATGQRVTLRCSPRSGDLSVYWYQQSLDQGLQFLIQYYNGEERAKGNILERFSAQQFPDLHSELNLSSLELGDSALYFCASSVRGQGGSGNTIYFGEGSWLTVV.

V and J are TRBV6-1 and TRBJ2-1; no DNA is available, so the TRBD1 call from TCRdb remains unchecked. Germline V lookup: CDR1 MNHNS, CDR2 SASEGT. The CDR3 contains 13 residues. This CDR3 is CASWAGAYNEQFF.

V is TRBV7-9 and J is TRBJ2-2; TCRdb indicates TRBD1, and absent DNA this call remains unverified. CDR1 is SEHNR, CDR2 FQNEAQ, per germline (reference sequence). The CDR3 runs 14 residues. The CDR3 sequence is CASSPFGAAGELFF. Using reference TRBV7-9 and TRBJ2-2 for the parts outside the CDR3, the full variable domain is DTGVSQNPRHKITKRGQNVTFRCDPISEHNRLYWYRQTLGQGPEFLTYFQNEAQLEKSRLLSDRFSAERPKGSFSTLEIQRTEQGDSAMYLCASSPFGAAGELFFGEGSRLTVL.

The chain couples TRBV7-2 to TRBJ2-1; the TCRdb D gene call, TRBD1, has no DNA to confirm it. The CDR3 is made up of 14 amino acids. CDR1 and CDR2 from the germline V gene are SGHTA and FQGNSA. The CDR3 reads CASSPGQGDNEQFF.

The genes are TRBV20-1 and TRBJ2-1; TCRdb designates TRBD2, a call that cannot be tested without DNA. CDR1 is DFQATT and CDR2 is SNEGSKA in the germline V gene (reference sequence). The CDR3 has 16 residues. The CDR3 sequence is CSARDRGLAGAGEQFF.

The chain links TRBV5-4 to TRBJ2-5; the TCRdb call, TRBD1, lacks DNA for checking. Germline CDR1 is SGHNT and CDR2 is YYREEE (reference sequence). The CDR3 length is 16 residues. The CDR3 loop reads CASSLGGGGLEETQYF.

V usage is TRBV5-1 and J usage is TRBJ1-6; with no DNA, the TCRdb D assignment of TRBD1 cannot be verified. The CDR3 is 16 amino acids. Germline values: CDR1 SGHRS, CDR2 YFSETQ. CDR3 loop: CASSLDARQGGSPLHF.

The chain uses TRBV20-1 and TRBJ1-4; TCRdb names TRBD1, which stays unverified in the absence of DNA. There are 14 residues in the CDR3. The germline CDR1 and CDR2 sequences are DFQATT and SNEGSKA (reference sequence). The CDR3: CSASPGGHYEKLFF.

The gene calls are TRBV7-2 and TRBJ2-5. Per the germline V gene, CDR1 is SGHTA and CDR2 is FQGNSA. The CDR3 covers 15 residues. Here the CDR3 reads CASSLVAQSAETQYF.

This chain's CDR3 is CASSFAYRGYEQYF. The chain carries TRBV5-1 and TRBJ2-7; checking the TCRdb D call of TRBD1 is not possible without DNA. CDR1 is SGHRS and CDR2 is YFSETQ in the germline V gene. The CDR3 sequence is 14 residues long.

The chain joins TRBV5-1 to TRBJ2-7. The CDR3 is made up of 12 amino acids. The germline gives CDR1 SGHRS, CDR2 YFSETQ. The CDR3 spells CASSLTSWEQYF.

This chain connects TRBV7-2 to TRBJ1-6; lacking DNA, the TRBD1 call made by TCRdb goes unchecked. The CDR3 has 15 amino acids. Germline V lookup: CDR1 SGHTA, CDR2 FQGNSA. CDR3 sequence: CASSYGTGGVSPLHF.

The V gene is TRBV3-1, the J gene TRBJ2-2; TCRdb reports TRBD1, a call that lacks DNA to check it against. This CDR3 is 15 amino acids long. Looked up from germline, CDR1 is LGHDT and CDR2 is YNNKEL (reference sequence). The CDR3 protein is CASSQGQAVAGELFF.

The chain has TRBV7-9 and TRBJ1-2; TCRdb returns TRBD1, unconfirmable since there is no DNA. In germline, CDR1 is SEHNR, CDR2 FQNEAQ (reference sequence). The length of the CDR3 is 13 residues. The CDR3 reads CASSVTNRDGYTF.

The chain joins TRBV7-2 to TRBJ1-3; TCRdb gives TRBD1 as the D gene, but with no DNA this cannot be confirmed. This CDR3 region has 19 residues. CDR1 is SGHTA and CDR2 is FQGNSA in the germline V gene. The CDR3 protein is CASSLVATGTPSRANTIYF.

The chain couples TRBV11-3 to TRBJ2-7. The germline CDR1 and CDR2 sequences are SGHNT and YENEEA. CDR3 size: 14 residues. The CDR3 here is CASSLDLDGDEQYF.

V usage is TRBV7-2 and J usage is TRBJ1-5. The germline V gene has CDR1 SGHTA and CDR2 FQGNSA. The CDR3 extends over 14 amino acids. CDR3 residues: CASGTYSPNQPQHF.

The chain uses TRBV10-3 and TRBJ2-7; TCRdb selects TRBD2, and the lack of DNA leaves this call unchecked. The CDR3 covers 14 residues. Germline CDR1 and CDR2: ENHRY and SYGVKD. This CDR3 is CAIKSPSGGYEQYF.

The chain joins TRBV29-1 to TRBJ1-3. The germline V gene has CDR1 SQVTM and CDR2 ANQGSEA. This CDR3 contains 13 residues. The CDR3 spells CSVVGYSGNTIYF.

The chain has TRBV7-8 and TRBJ2-7; TCRdb's assignment of TRBD1 cannot be checked, as there is no DNA. The CDR3 is 16 amino acids. CDR1 is SGHVS and CDR2 is FQNEAQ in the germline V gene. The CDR3 protein is CASSSTYRGSSYEQYF.

The chain combines TRBV4-3 with TRBJ2-5; the TCRdb call, TRBD2, lacks DNA for checking. Germline V gene data show CDR1 as LGHNA and CDR2 as YSLEER. This CDR3 has 15 amino acids. CDR3 protein: CASSQGGGAVETQYF.

The chain is built from TRBV7-9 and TRBJ2-1; the TCRdb call, TRBD1, lacks DNA for checking. Germline V gene sequence: CDR1 SEHNR, CDR2 FQNEAQ (reference sequence). The CDR3 has 15 residues. The CDR3 loop is CASSSTPGQGDEQFF. The variable domain in full, with the rest retrieved from reference TRBV7-9 and TRBJ2-1, is DTGVSQNPRHKITKRGQNVTFRCDPISEHNRLYWYRQTLGQGPEFLTYFQNEAQLEKSRLLSDRFSAERPKGSFSTLEIQRTEQGDSAMYLCASSSTPGQGDEQFFGPGTRLTVL.

This chain connects TRBV5-1 to TRBJ2-1; TCRdb proposes TRBD1, but this gene call is untestable without DNA. Germline V lookup: CDR1 SGHRS, CDR2 YFSETQ. The CDR3 spans 14 residues. The CDR3 is CASSLSIVGDEQFF.